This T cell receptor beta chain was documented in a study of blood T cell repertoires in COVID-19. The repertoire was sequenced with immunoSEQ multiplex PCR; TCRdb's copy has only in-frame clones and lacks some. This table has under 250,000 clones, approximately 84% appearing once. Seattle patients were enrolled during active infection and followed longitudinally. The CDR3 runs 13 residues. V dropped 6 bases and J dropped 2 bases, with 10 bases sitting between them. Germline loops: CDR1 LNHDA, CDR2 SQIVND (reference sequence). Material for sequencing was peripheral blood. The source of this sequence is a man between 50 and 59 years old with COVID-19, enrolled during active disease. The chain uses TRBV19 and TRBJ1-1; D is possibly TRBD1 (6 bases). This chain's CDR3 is CASRGRGNTEAFF. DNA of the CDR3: TGTGCCAGTAGGGGCAGGGGAAACACTGAAGCTTTCTTT.